Presented here are 20 T cell receptor beta chains from one specimen sequenced in a study of cytomegalovirus exposure and HLA in healthy donors. Primers included in the PCR were 60 Vbeta and 13 Jbeta primers. This table comes from immunoSEQ multiplex PCR, and its TCRdb copy is limited to in-frame clones, with some not included. The listing contains around 190,000 clones. Sample: PBMCs. The receptors stem from a young woman in good health and CMV-seropositive.

The chain is built from TRBV28 and TRBJ1-1; D remains ambiguous. This CDR3 spans 13 amino acids. Deletions cut 5 bases from V and 0 bases from J, with 7 bases between. In germline, CDR1 is MDHEN, CDR2 SYDVKM. The CDR3 sequence: CASSGLVNTEAFF. The CDR3 DNA follows: TGTGCCAGCAGTGGACTAGTGAACACTGAAGCTTTCTTT.

This chain uses TRBV19 with TRBJ2-7; 7 nucleotides agree with TRBD1. The ends lost 3 bases at V and 2 bases at J; junction bases unmatched: 1. This CDR3 has 13 residues. The germline gives CDR1 LNHDA, CDR2 SQIVND (reference sequence). The CDR3 nucleotides are TGTGCCAGTAGTATGGACAGGCCCTACGAGCAGTACTTC. This gives the protein CASSMDRPYEQYF. Using reference TRBV19 and TRBJ2-7 for the parts outside the CDR3, the full variable domain is DGGITQSPKYLFRKEGQNVTLSCEQNLNHDAMYWYRQDPGQGLRLIYYSQIVNDFQKGDIAEGYSVSREKKESFPLTVTSAQKNPTAFYLCASSMDRPYEQYFGPGTRLTVT.

J is TRBJ1-1 and V is TRBV6-6; possible D gene TRBD1, 5 bases. The CDR3 extends over 15 amino acids. V was cut by 7 bases and J by 0 bases, with 15 bases left in between. Germline V lookup: CDR1 MNHNY, CDR2 SVGAGI (reference sequence). The CDR3 nucleotides read TGTGCCAGCACAAGACAGTGGAAGCTGAACACTGAAGCTTTCTTT. As protein: CASTRQWKLNTEAFF.

As for this clone: Distinct nucleotide sequences in the sample also encode this CDR3. This chain uses TRBV18 with TRBJ2-3; 15 bases align to TRBD2. The junction had 4 bases not matched to a gene; V was cut back by 3 bases and J by 6 bases. Germline V gene lookup returns CDR1 KGHSH and CDR2 LQKENI. The CDR3 length is 16 residues. The CDR3: CASSPPGLAGGDTQYF. DNA for the CDR3: TGTGCCAGCTCACCGCCGGGACTAGCGGGAGGTGATACGCAGTATTTT.

The chain employs TRBV9 and TRBJ2-7, with TRBD1 identical over 9 bases. The CDR3 length is 15 residues. J gave up 3 bases and V 0 bases, and 4 bases lay outside the gene matches. In germline, CDR1 is SGDLS, CDR2 YYNGEE. The CDR3 sequence is CASSVGDREGYEQYF. Here the CDR3 DNA reads TGTGCCAGCAGCGTAGGGGACAGGGAGGGCTACGAGCAGTACTTC.

The gene calls are TRBV5-1 and TRBJ1-2, with D tentatively TRBD1 (5 bases). Trimming took 4 bases from V and 7 from J, leaving 11 bases between them. Germline assignment: CDR1 SGHRS and CDR2 YFSETQ. This CDR3 comprises 12 residues. The chain's CDR3 is CASSQGEGGYTF. DNA of the CDR3: TGCGCCAGCAGCCAAGGGGAGGGTGGCTACACCTTC.

The chain links TRBV15 to TRBJ1-6; the D gene is possibly TRBD1 (5 bases). The CDR3 runs to 15 residues. Trimming left V 0 bases short and J 7 bases short, with 10 bases between. CDR1 is LNHNV, CDR2 YYDKDF, per germline (reference sequence). DNA of the CDR3: TGTGCCACCAGCAGAGATCAGACAGAGAATTCACCCCTCCACTTT. Its protein is CATSRDQTENSPLHF.

CDR3 residues: CASSPDSTINQPQHF. The CDR3 DNA reads TGTGCCAGCTCACCCGACAGCACTATCAATCAGCCCCAGCATTTT. This rearrangement joins TRBV18 to TRBJ1-5; D may be TRBD1 (5 bases). V lost 3 bases, J lost 3 bases, and 12 bases lay in between. Germline V CDR1 and CDR2: KGHSH, LQKENI. This CDR3 region has 15 residues.

This chain connects TRBV7-8 to TRBJ1-4; D is unresolved. The germline gives CDR1 SGHVS, CDR2 FQNEAQ. This CDR3 is built from 16 residues. Trimming left V 2 bases short and J 2 bases short, with 12 bases between. This CDR3 is CASSLIPGPTNEKLFF. The CDR3 DNA follows: TGTGCCAGCAGCTTAATACCGGGTCCGACTAATGAAAAACTGTTTTTT. Drawing the rest from reference TRBV7-8 and TRBJ1-4, the complete variable domain is GAGVSQSPRYKVAKRGQDVALRCDPISGHVSLFWYQQALGQGPEFLTYFQNEAQLDKSGLPSDRFFAERPEGSVSTLKIQRTQQEDSAVYLCASSLIPGPTNEKLFFGSGTQLSVL.

V is TRBV5-4 and J is TRBJ1-2; 7 bases agree with TRBD1. Germline CDR1 SGHNT, CDR2 YYREEE (reference sequence). V was pared by 0 bases and J by 4 bases, with 6 bases of the junction left unmatched. The CDR3 consists of 15 residues. The CDR3 region is CASSLVGGVLYGYTF. The CDR3 DNA reads TGTGCCAGCAGCTTGGTAGGGGGCGTGCTCTATGGCTACACCTTC.

The chain combines TRBV29-1 with TRBJ2-1, with 14 bases that match TRBD2. The germline V gene has CDR1 SQVTM and CDR2 ANQGSEA. V dropped 8 bases and J dropped 3; count of bases not matched to a gene: 12. The CDR3 is 17 residues long. The CDR3 is CSIGRRLAGGGYNEQFF. The DNA of the CDR3 is TGCAGCATCGGGAGGCGACTAGCGGGAGGGGGCTACAATGAGCAGTTCTTC.

The chain is built from TRBV18 and TRBJ1-4, with TRBD1 matching 10 bases. The junction had 9 bases not matched to a gene; V was cut back by 6 bases and J by 8 bases. CDR3 size: 15 residues. Germline V CDR1 and CDR2: KGHSH, LQKENI. The CDR3 here is CASSPPPGQGEKLFF. The DNA for the CDR3 is TGTGCCAGCTCGCCCCCTCCGGGACAGGGGGAAAAACTGTTTTTT. Complete variable domain (other parts from reference TRBV18 and TRBJ1-4): NAGVMQNPRHLVRRRGQEARLRCSPMKGHSHVYWYRQLPEEGLKFMVYLQKENIIDESGMPKERFSAEFPKEGPSILRIQQVVRGDSAAYFCASSPPPGQGEKLFFGSGTQLSVL.

J is TRBJ1-4 and V is TRBV2, with 8 nucleotides matching TRBD1. The V gene end was trimmed by 9 bases and the J gene end by 4 bases; junction bases not matched to a gene: 7. CDR3 length equals 14 residues. Per the germline V gene, CDR1 is SNHLY and CDR2 is FYNNEI. The CDR3 sequence: CARADRGGNEKLFF. The CDR3 DNA follows: TGTGCCAGGGCCGACAGGGGAGGTAATGAAAAACTGTTTTTT.

The gene calls are TRBV7-2 and TRBJ2-2; 7 bases match TRBD1. The junction had 2 bases not matched to a gene; V was cut back by 7 bases and J by 0 bases. The CDR3 loop spans 14 amino acids. Germline assignment: CDR1 SGHTA and CDR2 FQGNSA. The DNA for the CDR3 is TGTGCCAGCATCGGGACAGCGAACACCGGGGAGCTGTTTTTT. As protein: CASIGTANTGELFF.

The gene calls are TRBV6-1 and TRBJ2-7, with 9 positions matching TRBD2. Per the germline V gene, CDR1 is MNHNS and CDR2 is SASEGT. The CDR3 length is 14 residues. V lost 6 bases and J lost 5; bases outside the gene matches: 8. The CDR3 DNA is TGTGCCAGCAGGGACCTAGCGGGGTCCAACGAGCAGTACTTC. Protein sequence: CASRDLAGSNEQYF.

This chain uses TRBV6-5 with TRBJ2-7; 11 bases fit TRBD2. Trimming removed 0 bases from V and 7 bases from J; junction bases left unmatched: 8. The CDR3 has 16 amino acids. The V gene's germline CDR1 is MNHEY and CDR2 SVGAGI. The CDR3 sequence: CASSYSSGGARREQYF. The CDR3 DNA reads as TGTGCCAGCAGTTACTCTAGCGGGGGGGCTCGTAGGGAGCAGTACTTC.

V is TRBV14 and J is TRBJ2-7, with TRBD2 matching over 8 bases. Per germline, CDR1 SGHDN and CDR2 FVKESK. Trimming took 4 bases from V and 3 from J; bases not matched to a gene: 8. This CDR3 comprises 15 residues. The CDR3 sequence is CASSPRGGRLYEQYF. The CDR3, as DNA: TGTGCCAGCAGCCCCCGGGGGGGGCGCCTCTACGAGCAGTACTTC.

The gene calls are TRBV30 and TRBJ2-1; 9 bases align to TRBD2. The V and J ends lost 0 bases and 5 bases, in that order; junction bases with no gene match: 2. CDR3 length: 14 residues. Looked up from germline, CDR1 is GTSNPN and CDR2 is SVGIG (reference sequence). The CDR3: CAWSVWTSDNEQFF. In DNA form, the CDR3 reads TGTGCCTGGAGTGTTTGGACTAGCGACAATGAGCAGTTCTTC.

The chain combines TRBV5-6 with TRBJ1-1; D call uncertain. Looked up from germline, CDR1 is SGHDT and CDR2 is YYEEEE. The CDR3 contains 9 residues. Trimming removed 4 bases at V and 8 bases at J, with 3 bases between. CDR3 sequence (DNA): TGTGCCAGCAGCCAGGAAGCTTTCTTT. This sequence encodes CASSQEAFF.

The chain joins TRBV19 to TRBJ1-2; possible D gene TRBD1, 5 bases. Germline V CDR1 and CDR2: LNHDA, SQIVND (reference sequence). V was pared by 3 bases and J by 6 bases, with 8 bases between. CDR3 size: 12 residues. The CDR3 DNA follows: TGTGCCAGTAGTATTAACAGGAATGGCTACACCTTC. As protein: CASSINRNGYTF.